This TCR beta chain is drawn from a study of Tregs in tolerant kidney transplant recipients. General study findings and limits: Biological reproducibility was not directly addressed in this study. Validation in larger populations is needed because few patients were studied.

In germline, CDR1 is WNHNN, CDR2 SYGVQD (reference sequence). This CDR3 is 14 amino acids long. V was shortened by 6 bases and J by 5 bases, with 16 bases between the two germline ends. Unstimulated Tregs (CD4+CD25+CD127-) and CD4+CD25- non-Tregs were sorted from PBMCs. The method was immunoSEQ multiplex PCR; TCRdb's version includes in-frame clones alone and lacks a portion of them. The sample has roughly 250,000 clones; 80% to 85% are singletons. This clone was seen more than once but under ten times. What it recognizes is unknown. This receptor was identified in a human donor in good health. Sample: CD4+ T cells from blood. The genes are TRBV10-1 and TRBJ1-1, with D possibly matching TRBD1 (5 bases). Here the CDR3 DNA reads TGCGCCAGCAGGGGCCCGGGGGTCGGAACTGAAGCTTTCTTT. Translated: CASRGPGVGTEAFF.